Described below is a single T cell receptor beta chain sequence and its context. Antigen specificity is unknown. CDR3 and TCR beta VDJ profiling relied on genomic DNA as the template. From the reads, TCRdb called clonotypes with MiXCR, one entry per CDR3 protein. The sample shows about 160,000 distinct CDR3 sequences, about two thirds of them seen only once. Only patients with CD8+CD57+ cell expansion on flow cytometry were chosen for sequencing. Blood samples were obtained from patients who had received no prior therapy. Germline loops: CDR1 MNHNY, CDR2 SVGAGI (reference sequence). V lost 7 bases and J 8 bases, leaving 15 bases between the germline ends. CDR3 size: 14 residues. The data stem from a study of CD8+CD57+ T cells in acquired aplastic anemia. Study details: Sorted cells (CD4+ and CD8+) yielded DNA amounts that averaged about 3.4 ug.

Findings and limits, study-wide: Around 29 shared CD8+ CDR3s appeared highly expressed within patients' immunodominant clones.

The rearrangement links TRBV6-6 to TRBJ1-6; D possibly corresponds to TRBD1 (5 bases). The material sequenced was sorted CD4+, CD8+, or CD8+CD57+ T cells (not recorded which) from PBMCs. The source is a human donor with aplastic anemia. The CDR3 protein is CASTRQGSDSPLHF. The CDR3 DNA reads TGTGCCAGCACGAGGCAGGGTTCGGATTCACCCCTCCACTTT.